What follows are 25 T cell receptor beta chains derived from one specimen sequenced in a study of blood T cell repertoires in COVID-19. Sequencing was performed with immunoSEQ multiplex PCR; in TCRdb, only in-frame clones are kept and a portion is missing. Of 200,000 to 250,000 clones listed, around 80% are singletons. The sequencing sample was made of peripheral blood. The receptors originated from a woman under 30 with acute or convalescent COVID-19.

This chain connects TRBV20-1 to TRBJ1-1; D is possibly TRBD1 (5 bases). V was cut by 3 bases and J by 0 bases, with 11 bases left in between. Germline V gene data show CDR1 as DFQATT and CDR2 as SNEGSKA (reference sequence). This CDR3 contains 14 residues. CDR3 DNA: TGCAGTGCTAGTTTCGGACAAATGAACACTGAAGCTTTCTTT. The encoded protein is CSASFGQMNTEAFF.

This rearrangement joins TRBV5-1 to TRBJ2-7, with 7 bases lining up with TRBD1. CDR3 size: 14 residues. After removal of 5 bases from V and 0 bases from J, the junction contained 5 bases not matched to a gene. The V gene's germline CDR1 is SGHRS and CDR2 YFSETQ. As DNA, the CDR3 is TGCGCCAGCAGTACGGACAGGAGCTCCTACGAGCAGTACTTC. It codes for CASSTDRSSYEQYF.

The V call is TRBV4-2, the J call TRBJ1-2; 9 bases map to TRBD1. The CDR3 has 16 residues. V lost 4 bases to trimming and J lost 0 bases; unmatched junction nucleotides: 6. Germline loops: CDR1 LGHNA, CDR2 YNFKEQ. CDR3 DNA: TGTGCCAGCAGCCCGGACAGGGGCCGAGCTAACTATGGCTACACCTTC. It specifies CASSPDRGRANYGYTF.

The chain employs TRBV5-1 and TRBJ2-5; TRBD1 aligns across 7 bases. V trimming: 5 bases; J trimming: 4 bases; junction bases outside the gene matches: 8. The CDR3 length is 14 residues. Germline CDR1 SGHRS, CDR2 YFSETQ. DNA of the CDR3: TGCGCCAGCAGGGGAGCCCACAGGGGAGAGACCCAGTACTTC. Translation gives CASRGAHRGETQYF.

The chain links TRBV27 to TRBJ1-6, with D maybe TRBD1 (6 bases). CDR3 length: 19 residues. In germline, CDR1 is MNHEY, CDR2 SMNVEV (reference sequence). V lost 3 bases and J 0 bases, leaving 18 bases between the germline ends. The CDR3 here is CASSFTVPGHNSYNSPLHF. In DNA, the CDR3 is TGTGCCAGCAGTTTTACGGTACCGGGACACAACTCCTATAATTCACCCCTCCACTTT.

This chain links TRBV7-3 with TRBJ2-7; 9 bases agree with TRBD1. Germline V gene data show CDR1 as SGHTA and CDR2 as FQGTGA. The CDR3 loop spans 15 amino acids. Trimming took 5 bases from V and 6 from J; bases not matched to a gene: 11. Written as DNA, the CDR3 is TGTGCCAGCAGCCAAAATCCGGGACAGGGCAGCGAGCAGTACTTC. Translating it yields CASSQNPGQGSEQYF.

This clone occurred once. The CDR3 spells CASTRTGANVLTF. The DNA of the CDR3 is TGTGCCAGCACCAGAACCGGGGCCAACGTCCTGACTTTC. The rearrangement links TRBV6-5 to TRBJ2-6; D is unclear. The CDR3 spans 13 residues. CDR1 is MNHEY and CDR2 is SVGAGI in the germline V gene. The ends were cut back, 7 bases at V and 4 bases at J, with 8 bases in the middle.

This sequence joins TRBV7-2 and TRBJ2-1; a possible D gene is TRBD1 (6 bases). Per the germline V gene, CDR1 is SGHTA and CDR2 is FQGNSA. V lost 1 base and J lost 2, with 15 bases in between. This CDR3 comprises 17 residues. CDR3 protein: CASSLGDRTRAYNEQFF. DNA for the CDR3: TGTGCCAGCAGCTTAGGAGACAGGACACGGGCCTACAATGAGCAGTTCTTC.

This clone was counted once. J is TRBJ1-4 and V is TRBV6-6, with 7 positions matching TRBD1. CDR1 and CDR2 from the germline V gene are MNHNY and SVGAGI (reference sequence). The V gene end was trimmed by 8 bases and the J gene end by 4 bases; junction bases not matched to a gene: 4. The CDR3 loop spans 13 amino acids. The CDR3 coding sequence is TGTGCCAGCTCGGACAGGAATAATGAAAAACTGTTTTTT. Translation: CASSDRNNEKLFF.

The chain links TRBV4-3 to TRBJ2-1; 7 nucleotides align to TRBD2. CDR3 length: 17 amino acids. V was clipped by 0 bases and J by 2 bases; unmatched bases: 7. Per germline, CDR1 LGHNA and CDR2 YSLEER. The CDR3 DNA sequence: TGCGCCAGCAGCCAAGAAGCGGTAGCGGGTGCCTACAATGAGCAGTTCTTC. It codes for CASSQEAVAGAYNEQFF.

This chain joins TRBV10-2 and TRBJ1-1; no definite D call. Trimming stripped 6 bases from V and 4 bases from J, with 12 bases between. Germline values: CDR1 WSHSY, CDR2 SAAADI. The CDR3 runs 13 residues. CDR3 nucleotides: TGCGCCAGCAGGATCTCGGGGATCACTGAAGCTTTCTTT. Protein: CASRISGITEAFF.

This clone was observed a handful of times. This rearrangement joins TRBV19 to TRBJ2-1; 8 bases match TRBD1. Per germline, CDR1 LNHDA and CDR2 SQIVND (reference sequence). CDR3 length equals 15 residues. Germline trimming cut 4 bases from V and 2 bases from J; bases unmatched to any gene: 4. As DNA, the CDR3 is TGTGCCAGTAGTAGAAGACAGGGGACCTACAATGAGCAGTTCTTC. Encoded protein: CASSRRQGTYNEQFF.

The sample holds a few counts of this clone. The chain couples TRBV7-9 to TRBJ2-1, with D perhaps TRBD2 (6 bases). Germline V gene sequence: CDR1 SEHNR, CDR2 FQNEAQ (reference sequence). V shed 5 bases and J shed 7 bases, with 12 bases lying between them. The CDR3 contains 13 residues. The CDR3 region is CASSPTGRNEQFF. CDR3 in DNA: TGTGCCAGCAGCCCGACTGGGAGGAATGAGCAGTTCTTC.

The chain links TRBV5-6 to TRBJ2-5, with TRBD2 as a possible D gene (6 bases). CDR3 length: 15 amino acids. Looked up from germline, CDR1 is SGHDT and CDR2 is YYEEEE. Trimming left V 1 base short and J 1 base short, with 11 bases between. The CDR3 DNA sequence: TGTGCCAGCAGCTTGAGAGGCGGGGCCCAAGAGACCCAGTACTTC. Amino acid sequence: CASSLRGGAQETQYF.

This sequence joins TRBV11-1 and TRBJ2-3; D call uncertain. Germline CDR1 and CDR2: SGHAT and FQDESV (reference sequence). The CDR3 is 15 amino acids. The V gene lost 1 base and the J gene lost 0 bases, with 8 bases spanning the gap. DNA of the CDR3: TGTGCCAGCAGCTTAGTGCCAGAAAGCACAGATACGCAGTATTTT. The encoded protein is CASSLVPESTDTQYF.

J is TRBJ2-2 and V is TRBV7-3, with unresolved D. Germline-derived CDR1 and CDR2 are SGHTA and FQGTGA. V gave up 4 bases and J gave up 6 bases, with 12 bases separating them. This CDR3 spans 14 amino acids. Here the CDR3 DNA reads TGTGCCAGCAGCTACTCAGCAAGCGCCGGGGAGCTGTTTTTT. Amino acids: CASSYSASAGELFF. Drawing the rest from reference TRBV7-3 and TRBJ2-2, the complete variable domain is GAGVSQTPSNKVTEKGKYVELRCDPISGHTALYWYRQSLGQGPEFLIYFQGTGAADDSGLPNDRFFAVRPEGSVSTLKIQRTERGDSAVYLCASSYSASAGELFFGEGSRLTVL.

J is TRBJ2-1 and V is TRBV2; maybe TRBD1 (5 bases). Trimming stripped 6 bases from V and 2 bases from J, with 11 bases between. Germline V gene lookup returns CDR1 SNHLY and CDR2 FYNNEI. The length of the CDR3 is 14 residues. CDR3 DNA sequence: TGTGCCAGCAGAGCCGACAGTACCTACAATGAGCAGTTCTTC. It specifies CASRADSTYNEQFF.

The V gene is TRBV3-1 (or the pseudogene TRBV3-2), the J gene TRBJ2-1; 7 nucleotides agree with TRBD1. The CDR3 runs to 14 residues. V lost 4 bases to trimming and J lost 6 bases; unmatched junction nucleotides: 6. CDR1 is LGHDT and CDR2 is YNNKEL in the germline V gene (reference sequence). The chain's CDR3 is CASSPPTGINEQFF. CDR3 nucleotides: TGTGCCAGCAGCCCACCGACAGGGATCAATGAGCAGTTCTTC.

This clone appeared a single time. The chain joins TRBV5-5 to TRBJ2-7; D may be TRBD2 (5 bases). The V and J ends lost 1 base and 0 bases respectively, with 14 bases between them. Germline V lookup: CDR1 SGHKS, CDR2 YYEKEE (reference sequence). The CDR3 has 16 amino acids. The CDR3 DNA sequence: TGTGCCAGCAGCTTGTCGCAGCGGCAGAGCTCCTACGAGCAGTACTTC. Protein sequence: CASSLSQRQSSYEQYF.

The chain combines TRBV27 with TRBJ2-1, with D possibly being TRBD1 (5 bases). Trimming left V 0 bases short and J 3 bases short, with 12 bases between. The CDR3 is made up of 16 amino acids. CDR1 and CDR2 from the germline V gene are MNHEY and SMNVEV (reference sequence). The CDR3 coding sequence is TGTGCCAGCAGTTTATCGGCGGCAGGGCTCTACAATGAGCAGTTCTTC. This sequence encodes CASSLSAAGLYNEQFF.

This clone was observed a handful of times. This rearrangement joins TRBV30 to TRBJ2-3; D uncertain. CDR1 and CDR2 (germline): GTSNPN, SVGIG (reference sequence). Trimming took 4 bases from V and 7 from J, leaving 12 bases between them. The length of the CDR3 is 12 residues. CDR3 coding DNA: TGTGCCTGGAATCCGGCAGGATATACGCAGTATTTT. Its translation is CAWNPAGYTQYF.

V gene TRBV7-3 combines with J gene TRBJ2-2, with no clear D. The germline V gene encodes CDR1 SGHTA and CDR2 FQGTGA. The ends were cut back, 4 bases at V and 8 bases at J, with 8 bases in the middle. This CDR3 contains 12 residues. CDR3 residues: CASSSYEGELFF. The CDR3 DNA reads as TGTGCCAGCAGCTCTTATGAGGGGGAGCTGTTTTTT. The full variable domain, with the rest looked up from reference TRBV7-3 and TRBJ2-2, is GAGVSQTPSNKVTEKGKYVELRCDPISGHTALYWYRQSLGQGPEFLIYFQGTGAADDSGLPNDRFFAVRPEGSVSTLKIQRTERGDSAVYLCASSSYEGELFFGEGSRLTVL.

The V and J genes are TRBV3-1 (or the pseudogene TRBV3-2) and TRBJ2-5; D is perhaps TRBD1 (6 bases). Germline lookup yields CDR1 LGHDT and CDR2 YNNKEL (reference sequence). The CDR3 runs 13 residues. The V end was cut by 6 bases, the J end by 1 base, with 9 bases between. CDR3 nucleotides: TGTGCCAGCAGGACAGGCGCCCAAGAGACCCAGTACTTC. It encodes CASRTGAQETQYF.

This chain joins TRBV6-4 and TRBJ2-1, with a possible D match to TRBD2 (5 bases). This CDR3 region has 14 residues. V was trimmed by 0 bases and J by 6 bases, leaving 9 bases between them. Per the germline V gene, CDR1 is MRHNA and CDR2 is SNTAGT. The CDR3 bases are TGTGCCAGCAGTGACTCTCCCCGGGGCAATGAGCAGTTCTTC. Translated: CASSDSPRGNEQFF.

The chain joins TRBV28 to TRBJ2-4, with unresolved D. This CDR3 has 15 amino acids. V gave up 4 bases and J gave up 0 bases, with 10 bases separating them. Germline CDR1 reads MDHEN; CDR2 reads SYDVKM. The CDR3 DNA is TGTGCCAGCAGTTACGTCCACTCAGCCAAAAACATTCAGTACTTC. Its protein product is CASSYVHSAKNIQYF.